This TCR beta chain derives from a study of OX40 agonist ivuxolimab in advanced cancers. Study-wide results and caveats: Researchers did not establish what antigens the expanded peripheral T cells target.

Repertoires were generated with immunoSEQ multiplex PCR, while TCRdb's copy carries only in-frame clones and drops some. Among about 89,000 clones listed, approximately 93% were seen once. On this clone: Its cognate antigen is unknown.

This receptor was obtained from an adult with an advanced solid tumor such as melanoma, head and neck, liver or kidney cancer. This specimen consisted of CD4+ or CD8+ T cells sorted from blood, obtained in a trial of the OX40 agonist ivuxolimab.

CDR3 residues: CASSFTGRGTEAFF. DNA of the CDR3: TGTGCCAGCAGCTTTACAGGGAGAGGGACTGAAGCTTTCTTT. The rearrangement uses TRBV7-9 and TRBJ1-1; D might be TRBD1 (6 bases). Trimming left V 3 bases short and J 5 bases short, with 13 bases between. Germline CDR1 reads SEHNR; CDR2 reads FQNEAQ (reference sequence). The CDR3 is 14 amino acids.